This entry is about one T cell receptor (beta chain). This sample was included in a study of blood T cell repertoires in COVID-19. Overall study: Spain, Italy and the United States supplied samples that represented acute and convalescent COVID-19. PBMCs, B-cell-depleted T cells, or T cells provided the cDNA or gDNA that made up the material.

The V and J ends lost 2 bases and 4 bases respectively, with 10 bases between them. The CDR3 consists of 15 residues. Germline lookup yields CDR1 KGHDR and CDR2 SFDVKD. Methods used by the authors: Counts of nucleated cells, estimated from reference gene primer amplification, were obtained. Profiled with immunoSEQ multiplex PCR; TCRdb holds only in-frame clones, not every one. V and J calls and clone size are copied from that table; D and trimming were computed from the DNA. The sample has approximately 100,000 clones; 65% to 85% are singletons. This TCR was sampled from a man aged 55 to 69 with acute or convalescent COVID-19. The J gene is TRBJ2-2, the V gene TRBV24-1; possible D gene TRBD1, 6 bases. Sequencing was carried out using peripheral blood. The CDR3: CATSDSYRVTGELFF. CDR3 sequence (DNA): TGTGCCACCAGTGATTCCTACAGGGTCACCGGGGAGCTGTTTTTT.